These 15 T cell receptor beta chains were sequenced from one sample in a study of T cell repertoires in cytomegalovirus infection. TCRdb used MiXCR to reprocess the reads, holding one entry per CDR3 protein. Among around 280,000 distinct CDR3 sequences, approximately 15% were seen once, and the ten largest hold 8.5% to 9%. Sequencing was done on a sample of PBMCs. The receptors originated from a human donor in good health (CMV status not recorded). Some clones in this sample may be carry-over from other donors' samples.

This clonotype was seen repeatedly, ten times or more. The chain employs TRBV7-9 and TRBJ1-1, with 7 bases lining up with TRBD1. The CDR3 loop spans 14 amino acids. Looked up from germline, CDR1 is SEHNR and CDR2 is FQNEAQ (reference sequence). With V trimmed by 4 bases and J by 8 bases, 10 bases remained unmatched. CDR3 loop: CASSSDYRGLEAFF. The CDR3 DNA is TGTGCCAGCAGCTCAGACTACAGGGGTCTCGAAGCTTTCTTT.

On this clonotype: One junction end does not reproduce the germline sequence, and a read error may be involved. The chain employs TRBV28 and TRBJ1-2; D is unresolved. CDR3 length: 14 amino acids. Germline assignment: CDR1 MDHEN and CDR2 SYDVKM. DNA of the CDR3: TGTGCCAACAGTTTTTACGGGGCTAACTATGGCTACACCTTC. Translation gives CANSFYGANYGYTF.

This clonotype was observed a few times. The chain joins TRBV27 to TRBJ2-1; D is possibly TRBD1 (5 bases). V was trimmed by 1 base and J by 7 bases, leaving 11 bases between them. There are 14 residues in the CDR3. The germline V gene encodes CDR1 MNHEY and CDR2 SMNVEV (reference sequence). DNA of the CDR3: TGTGCCAGCAGTTTATTCCAGGGTCATAATGAGCAGTTCTTC. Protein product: CASSLFQGHNEQFF.

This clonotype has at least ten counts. CDR3 protein: CSAREGQETQYF. CDR3 coding DNA: TGCAGTGCTAGAGAGGGCCAAGAGACCCAGTACTTC. The gene calls are TRBV20-1 and TRBJ2-5; D gene ambiguous. The germline CDR1 and CDR2 sequences are DFQATT and SNEGSKA (reference sequence). The CDR3 length is 12 residues. Trimming stripped 0 bases from V and 1 base from J, with 3 bases between.

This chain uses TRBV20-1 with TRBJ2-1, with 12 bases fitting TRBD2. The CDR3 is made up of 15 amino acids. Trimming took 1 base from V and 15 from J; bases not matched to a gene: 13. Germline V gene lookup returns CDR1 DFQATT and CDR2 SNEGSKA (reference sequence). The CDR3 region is CSARVVGASGRAVFF. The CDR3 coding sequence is TGCAGTGCTAGAGTCGTTGGGGCTAGCGGGAGGGCCGTGTTCTTC.

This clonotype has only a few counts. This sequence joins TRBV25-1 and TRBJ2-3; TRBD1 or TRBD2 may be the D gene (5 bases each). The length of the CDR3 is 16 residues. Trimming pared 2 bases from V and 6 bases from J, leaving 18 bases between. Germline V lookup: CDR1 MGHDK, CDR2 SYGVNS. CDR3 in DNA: TGTGCCAGCAGTGAAAAGGGATGGGGGTTACGGGATACGCAGTATTTT. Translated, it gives CASSEKGWGLRDTQYF.

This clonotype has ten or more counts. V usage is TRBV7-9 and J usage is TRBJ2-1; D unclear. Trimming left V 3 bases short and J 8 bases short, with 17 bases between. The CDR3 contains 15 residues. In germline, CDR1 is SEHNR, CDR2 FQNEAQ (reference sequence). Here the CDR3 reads CASSLGRLSVYEQFF. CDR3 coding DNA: TGTGCCAGCAGCTTGGGCCGGCTCTCGGTCTATGAGCAGTTCTTC. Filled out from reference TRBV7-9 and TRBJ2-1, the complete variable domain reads DTGVSQNPRHKITKRGQNVTFRCDPISEHNRLYWYRQTLGQGPEFLTYFQNEAQLEKSRLLSDRFSAERPKGSFSTLEIQRTEQGDSAMYLCASSLGRLSVYEQFFGPGTRLTVL.

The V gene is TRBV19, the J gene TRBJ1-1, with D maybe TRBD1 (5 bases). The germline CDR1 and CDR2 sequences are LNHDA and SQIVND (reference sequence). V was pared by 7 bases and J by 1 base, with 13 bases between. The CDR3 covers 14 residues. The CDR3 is CASMQGAWNTEAFF. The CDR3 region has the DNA TGTGCCAGTATGCAGGGCGCATGGAACACTGAAGCTTTCTTT. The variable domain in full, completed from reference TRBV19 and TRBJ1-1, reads DGGITQSPKYLFRKEGQNVTLSCEQNLNHDAMYWYRQDPGQGLRLIYYSQIVNDFQKGDIAEGYSVSREKKESFPLTVTSAQKNPTAFYLCASMQGAWNTEAFFGQGTRLTVV.

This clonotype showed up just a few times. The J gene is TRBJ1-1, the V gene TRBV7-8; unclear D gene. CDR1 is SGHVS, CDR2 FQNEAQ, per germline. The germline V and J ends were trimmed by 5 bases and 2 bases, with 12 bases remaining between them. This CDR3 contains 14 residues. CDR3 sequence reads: CASSPVGLNTEAFF. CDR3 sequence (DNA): TGTGCCAGCAGCCCGGTAGGGCTAAACACTGAAGCTTTCTTT.

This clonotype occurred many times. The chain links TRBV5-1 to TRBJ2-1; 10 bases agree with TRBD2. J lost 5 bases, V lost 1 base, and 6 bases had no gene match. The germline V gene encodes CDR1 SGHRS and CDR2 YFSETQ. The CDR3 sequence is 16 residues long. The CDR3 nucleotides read TGCGCCAGCAGCTTGACTAGCGGGGTCAACCACAATGAGCAGTTCTTC. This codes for CASSLTSGVNHNEQFF.

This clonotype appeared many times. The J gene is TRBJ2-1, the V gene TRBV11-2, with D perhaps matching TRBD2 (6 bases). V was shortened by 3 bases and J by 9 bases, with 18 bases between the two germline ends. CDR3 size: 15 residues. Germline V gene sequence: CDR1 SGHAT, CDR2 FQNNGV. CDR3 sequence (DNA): TGTGCCAGCAGCTTGGAGCGGGCCCGCAAGGTTGAGCAGTTCTTC. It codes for CASSLERARKVEQFF.

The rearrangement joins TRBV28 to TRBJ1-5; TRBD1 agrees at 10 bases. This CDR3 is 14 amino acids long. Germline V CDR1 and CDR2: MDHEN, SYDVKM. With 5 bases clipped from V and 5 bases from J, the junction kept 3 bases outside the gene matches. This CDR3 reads CASSGQGVYQPQHF. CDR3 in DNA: TGTGCCAGCAGTGGACAGGGGGTCTATCAGCCCCAGCATTTT.

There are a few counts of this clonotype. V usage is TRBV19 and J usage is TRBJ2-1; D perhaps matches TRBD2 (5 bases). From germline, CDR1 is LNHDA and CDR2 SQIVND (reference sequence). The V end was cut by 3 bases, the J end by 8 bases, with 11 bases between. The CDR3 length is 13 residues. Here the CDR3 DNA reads TGTGCCAGTAGTATCCAGACTATGGATGAGCAGTTCTTC. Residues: CASSIQTMDEQFF.

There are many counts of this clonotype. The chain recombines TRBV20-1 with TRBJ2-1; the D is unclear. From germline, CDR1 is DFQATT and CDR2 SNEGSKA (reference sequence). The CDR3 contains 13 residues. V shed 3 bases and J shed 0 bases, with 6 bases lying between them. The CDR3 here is CSARESSYNEQFF. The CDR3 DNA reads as TGCAGTGCTAGGGAAAGCTCCTACAATGAGCAGTTCTTC.

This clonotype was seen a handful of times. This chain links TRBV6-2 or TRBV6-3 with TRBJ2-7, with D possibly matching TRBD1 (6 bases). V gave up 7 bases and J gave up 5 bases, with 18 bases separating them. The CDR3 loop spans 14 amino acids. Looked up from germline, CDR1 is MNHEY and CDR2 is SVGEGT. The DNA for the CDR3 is TGTGCCAGCATTCAGGGGCAGGGCTACCACGAGCAGTACTTC. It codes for CASIQGQGYHEQYF.